The T cell receptor (beta chain) described here comes from a study of blood T cell repertoires in COVID-19. Germline V CDR1 and CDR2: LGHDT, YNNKEL (reference sequence). Trimming stripped 2 bases from V and 3 bases from J, with 19 bases between. The CDR3 runs 17 residues. Measured with immunoSEQ multiplex PCR; TCRdb has only the in-frame clones, and not every one. Among about 430,000 clones listed, 70% to 90% were seen once. The gene calls are TRBV3-1 (or the pseudogene TRBV3-2) and TRBJ2-5; the D gene is possibly TRBD2 (6 bases). The receptor was derived from a woman in her late teens or twenties who had been exposed to COVID-19. The source material was PBMCs or T cells enriched from blood (not recorded which). Here the CDR3 DNA reads TGTGCCAGCAGCCAATTTTACGGGAGTAAGGGAAAAGAGACCCAGTACTTC. Translation: CASSQFYGSKGKETQYF.